A single TCR beta chain is shown here with its context. With 4 bases clipped from V and 11 bases from J, the junction kept 13 bases outside the gene matches. From germline, CDR1 is SGHAT and CDR2 FQNNGV. The CDR3 is made up of 16 amino acids. This specimen belongs to a study of blood T cell repertoires in COVID-19. Study details: Researchers got acute and convalescent COVID-19 samples from the United States, Italy and Spain. T cells, B-cell-depleted T cells, or PBMCs provided the cDNA or gDNA that served as material.

Original processing notes: Researchers report that nucleated cell counts were estimated from reference gene primer amplification. The repertoire was sequenced with immunoSEQ multiplex PCR; TCRdb's copy has only in-frame clones and lacks some. The DNA gave D and trimming, while V, J and clone size come from that table. The sample contains approximately 220,000 clones, about 86% of which appear only once. The clonotype comes from a woman aged 55-69 years with acute or convalescent COVID-19. The sequenced material came from peripheral blood. The V gene is TRBV11-2, the J gene TRBJ1-6, with 8 bases aligning to TRBD1. CDR3 sequence (DNA): TGTGCCAGCAGCTCCCTATCCGGACAGGGCGTGCCACCCCTCCACTTT. Translating gives CASSSLSGQGVPPLHF.